This T cell receptor beta chain comes out of a study of blood T cell repertoires in COVID-19. Turning to the study itself: Samples came from the United States, Italy and Spain, spanning acute and convalescent COVID-19. T cells, B-cell-depleted T cells, or PBMCs supplied cDNA or gDNA.

Patients at the Seattle site were enrolled during active infection and followed longitudinally. Under the authors' procedure: Reference gene primer amplification yielded estimated nucleated cell counts. The table came from immunoSEQ multiplex PCR; TCRdb's copy has only in-frame clones and leaves some out. V and J calls and clone size follow that table, whereas D and trimming were derived from the DNA. The sample lists under 200,000 clones; 80% to 90% were seen once. V lost 4 bases to trimming and J lost 7 bases, with 13 bases between them. Germline V gene data show CDR1 as SEHNR and CDR2 as FQNEAQ (reference sequence). This CDR3 has 13 amino acids.

This receptor was obtained from a woman in her seventies with COVID-19, enrolled during active disease. The sample was peripheral blood. V is TRBV7-9 and J is TRBJ1-2; no clear D gene. CDR3 protein: CASSSTDTGGYTF. CDR3 in DNA: TGTGCCAGCAGCTCCACAGACACTGGTGGCTACACCTTC.